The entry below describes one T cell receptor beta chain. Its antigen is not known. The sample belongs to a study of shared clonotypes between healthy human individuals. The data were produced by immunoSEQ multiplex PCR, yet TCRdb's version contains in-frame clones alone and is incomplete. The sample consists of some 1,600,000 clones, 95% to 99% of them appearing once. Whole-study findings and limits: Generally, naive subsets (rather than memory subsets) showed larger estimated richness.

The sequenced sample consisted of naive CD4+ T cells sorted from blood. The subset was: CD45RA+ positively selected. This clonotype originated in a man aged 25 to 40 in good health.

The CDR3 DNA reads as TGTGCCAGCAGTTTGGCGGGACTAGCGGGAATTGGGTTCTTC. As protein: CASSLAGLAGIGFF. The chain uses TRBV28 and TRBJ2-1; TRBD2 agrees at 13 bases. The CDR3 is 14 amino acids. Looked up from germline, CDR1 is MDHEN and CDR2 is SYDVKM. Losses at the gene ends were 3 bases for V and 15 bases for J; bases not matched to a gene: 8.